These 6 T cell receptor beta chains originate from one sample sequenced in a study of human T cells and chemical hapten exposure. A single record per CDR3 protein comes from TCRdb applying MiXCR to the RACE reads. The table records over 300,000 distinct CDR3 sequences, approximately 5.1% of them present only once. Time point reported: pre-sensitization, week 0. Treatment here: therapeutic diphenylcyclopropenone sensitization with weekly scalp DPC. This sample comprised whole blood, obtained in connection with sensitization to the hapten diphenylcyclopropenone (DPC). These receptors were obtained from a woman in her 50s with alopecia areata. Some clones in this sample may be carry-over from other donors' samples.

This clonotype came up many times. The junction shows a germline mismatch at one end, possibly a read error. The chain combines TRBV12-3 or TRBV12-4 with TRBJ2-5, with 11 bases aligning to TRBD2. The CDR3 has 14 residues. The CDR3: CASSLAGGLETQYF. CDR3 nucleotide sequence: TGTGCCAGCAGCTTAGCGGGGGGGCTGGAGACCCAGTACTTC.

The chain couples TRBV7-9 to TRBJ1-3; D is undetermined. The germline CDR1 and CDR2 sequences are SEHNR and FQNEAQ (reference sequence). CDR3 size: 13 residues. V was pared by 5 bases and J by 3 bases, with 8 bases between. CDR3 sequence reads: CASSPLVGNTIYF. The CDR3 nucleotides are TGTGCCAGCAGCCCCCTTGTTGGAAACACCATATATTTT.

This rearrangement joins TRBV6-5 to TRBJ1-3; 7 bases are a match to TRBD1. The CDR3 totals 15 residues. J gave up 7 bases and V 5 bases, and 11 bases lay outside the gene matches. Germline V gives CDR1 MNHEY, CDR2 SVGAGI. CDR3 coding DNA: TGTGCCAGCAGTCTAGGAAGGGGGCCCCTGAACACCATATATTTT. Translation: CASSLGRGPLNTIYF.

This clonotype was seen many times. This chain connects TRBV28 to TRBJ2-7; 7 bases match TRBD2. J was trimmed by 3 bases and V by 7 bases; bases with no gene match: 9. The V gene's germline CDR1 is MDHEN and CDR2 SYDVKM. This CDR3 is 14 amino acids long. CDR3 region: CASIAGAEDYEQYF. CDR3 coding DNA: TGTGCCAGCATTGCGGGAGCGGAGGACTACGAGCAGTACTTC.

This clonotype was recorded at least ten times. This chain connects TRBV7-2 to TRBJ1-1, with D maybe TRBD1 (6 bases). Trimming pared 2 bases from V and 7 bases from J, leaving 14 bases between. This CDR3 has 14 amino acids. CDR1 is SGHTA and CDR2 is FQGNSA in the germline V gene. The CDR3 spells CASSLLGGPGEAFF. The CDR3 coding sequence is TGTGCCAGCAGCTTACTAGGGGGGCCGGGTGAAGCTTTCTTT.

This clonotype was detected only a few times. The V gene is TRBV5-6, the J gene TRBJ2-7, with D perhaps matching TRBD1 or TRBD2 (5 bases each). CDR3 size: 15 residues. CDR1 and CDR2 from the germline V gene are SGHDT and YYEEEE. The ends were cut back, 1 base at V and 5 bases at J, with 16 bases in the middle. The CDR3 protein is CASSLRFGASNEQYF. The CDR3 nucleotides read TGTGCCAGCAGCTTGAGGTTCGGGGCAAGCAACGAGCAGTACTTC.